The 8 T cell receptor beta chains listed next were all sequenced from one sample in a study of beta chain features in type 1 diabetes. Reverse transcription of all isolated RNA meant that expressed TCRB transcripts were sequenced. Sequencing was performed with immunoSEQ multiplex PCR; in TCRdb, only in-frame clones are kept and a portion is missing. The sample carries about 210,000 clones, roughly a tenth recorded once. Material: central memory CD4+ T cells from blood. The receptors come from a man between 18 and 35 years old in good health.

This clone showed up just a few times. This chain uses TRBV5-1 with TRBJ2-5, with 10 bases that match TRBD2. The CDR3 contains 14 residues. V lost 1 base and J lost 5; bases outside the gene matches: 2. Germline CDR1 and CDR2: SGHRS and YFSETQ. CDR3 in amino acids: CASSLLAGAETQYF. CDR3 nucleotides: TGCGCCAGCAGCTTGCTAGCGGGAGCGGAGACCCAGTACTTC. The full variable domain, its missing parts supplied by reference TRBV5-1 and TRBJ2-5, is KAGVTQTPRYLIKTRGQQVTLSCSPISGHRSVSWYQQTPGQGLQFLFEYFSETQRNKGNFPGRFSGRQFSNSRSEMNVSTLELGDSALYLCASSLLAGAETQYFGPGTRLLVL.

The chain employs TRBV10-3 and TRBJ2-1, with D tentatively TRBD1 or TRBD2 (5 bases each). Deletions cut 0 bases from V and 7 bases from J, with 10 bases between. The CDR3 covers 14 residues. CDR1 is ENHRY and CDR2 is SYGVKD in the germline V gene. The CDR3 sequence is CAISESMGENEQFF. The CDR3 region has the DNA TGTGCCATCAGTGAGTCGATGGGGGAGAATGAGCAGTTCTTC.

This clone was picked up a small number of times. This chain uses TRBV28 with TRBJ1-2, with D possibly being TRBD1 (5 bases). The CDR3 is 12 amino acids. Germline V gene sequence: CDR1 MDHEN, CDR2 SYDVKM. V shed 8 bases and J shed 2 bases, with 9 bases lying between them. The CDR3 loop reads CASWTLNYGYTF. CDR3 DNA sequence: TGTGCCAGCTGGACACTAAACTATGGCTACACCTTC.

This clone appeared a few times. The gene calls are TRBV10-3 and TRBJ1-1; D is unclear. The CDR3 spans 13 residues. The germline V and J ends were trimmed by 6 bases and 3 bases, with 11 bases remaining between them. CDR1 is ENHRY and CDR2 is SYGVKD in the germline V gene. The CDR3 protein is CAIRVDLDTEAFF. The CDR3 bases are TGTGCCATCAGGGTTGATTTGGACACTGAAGCTTTCTTT.

The chain uses TRBV9 and TRBJ1-3; D is uncertain. The germline V gene encodes CDR1 SGDLS and CDR2 YYNGEE. CDR3 length: 14 residues. V gave up 2 bases and J gave up 1 base, with 7 bases separating them. The CDR3, as DNA: TGTGCCAGCAGCGTTTCAACTTCTGGAAACACCATATATTTT. It specifies CASSVSTSGNTIYF.

The V gene is TRBV6-6, the J gene TRBJ1-5, with 7 bases that match TRBD1. CDR1 MNHNY and CDR2 SVGAGI come from the germline V gene (reference sequence). The junction had 8 bases not matched to a gene; V was cut back by 5 bases and J by 7 bases. This CDR3 spans 14 amino acids. Here the CDR3 reads CASSVGRGLQPQHF. The CDR3 DNA reads as TGTGCCAGCAGTGTTGGAAGGGGGCTCCAGCCCCAGCATTTT.

This clone has at least ten counts. The chain has TRBV5-6 and TRBJ2-4; 11 bases line up with TRBD2. This CDR3 has 16 residues. With V trimmed by 4 bases and J by 0 bases, 3 bases remained unmatched. CDR1 is SGHDT, CDR2 YYEEEE, per germline. CDR3 nucleotide sequence: TGTGCCAGCAGCCTGGGACTAGCGGCAGCCAAAAACATTCAGTACTTC. This codes for CASSLGLAAAKNIQYF.

The chain uses TRBV7-9 and TRBJ1-1; 11 bases line up with TRBD1. Germline CDR1 and CDR2: SEHNR and FQNEAQ (reference sequence). V shed 6 bases, J shed 8 bases, and the junction held 14 bases outside the gene matches. This CDR3 region has 16 residues. The CDR3 region has the DNA TGTGCCAGCAGTCCCTCCGGCGGGACAGGGGGAGCCGAAGCTTTCTTT. Its protein product is CASSPSGGTGGAEAFF.